This T cell receptor (beta chain) was identified during a study of Ad26.COV2.S vaccination and SARS-CoV-2 variants. About the study: Donor allocation was to the COV1001 Ad26.COV2.S trial arm. Into the muscle, Ad26.COV2.S was dosed once or twice, 56 days apart.

V lost 5 bases to trimming and J lost 7 bases, with 9 bases between them. CDR3 length: 12 residues. Sequencing used immunoSEQ multiplex PCR; TCRdb keeps in-frame clones, though not all of them. The table shows about 400,000 clones, with 92% occurring only once. Treatment indicated: over 15 received Ad26.COV2.S at low or high dose, single or two shots; 5 received placebo; per-sample allocation not given. Samples came from day 63 after the first vaccine or placebo injection. An Ad26 vector that expressed Wuhan-strain SARS-CoV-2 spike constituted the vaccine. The chain has TRBV12-3 or TRBV12-4 and TRBJ1-5, with D perhaps TRBD1 (5 bases). Material: peripheral blood, obtained in a trial of Ad26.COV2.S vaccine versus placebo. This clonotype originated in a person between 18 and 59 years old who received the Ad26.COV2.S COVID-19 vaccine or a placebo. CDR3: CASSRGGQPQHF. The CDR3 nucleotides read TGTGCCAGCAGTCGGGGGGGACAGCCCCAGCATTTT.